This T cell receptor beta chain came from a study of T cells in Graves' hyperthyroidism and ophthalmopathy. Study-level results: The model's output predicted ophthalmopathy at a median of 6.5 months prior to onset.

The CDR3 regions of TCR beta were amplified from RNA transcripts. The primer set for the first-round RT-PCR of the TCR CDR3 was HTBI. TCRdb processed the multiplex PCR reads anew with MiXCR; each CDR3 protein has one entry. The profile shows more than 350,000 distinct CDR3 sequences, over 12% of them singletons. The junction had 7 bases not matched to a gene; V was cut back by 6 bases and J by 5 bases. The CDR3 is 13 amino acids. The germline V gene encodes CDR1 DFQATT and CDR2 SNEGSKA (reference sequence). Ophthalmopathy in the patients scored at least 3 on Clinical Activity Score and at least 4 on NOSPECS grade, lasting under 3 months. This clonotype occurred a few times. What it binds is unknown.

This clonotype originated in a woman aged 55-70 years with Graves' ophthalmopathy. The source material was blood. V and J are TRBV20-1 and TRBJ2-5, with 9 nucleotides matching TRBD1. The DNA for the CDR3 is TGCAGTGCCCATAACAGGGGGCGGGAGACCCAGTACTTC. It yields the protein CSAHNRGRETQYF.